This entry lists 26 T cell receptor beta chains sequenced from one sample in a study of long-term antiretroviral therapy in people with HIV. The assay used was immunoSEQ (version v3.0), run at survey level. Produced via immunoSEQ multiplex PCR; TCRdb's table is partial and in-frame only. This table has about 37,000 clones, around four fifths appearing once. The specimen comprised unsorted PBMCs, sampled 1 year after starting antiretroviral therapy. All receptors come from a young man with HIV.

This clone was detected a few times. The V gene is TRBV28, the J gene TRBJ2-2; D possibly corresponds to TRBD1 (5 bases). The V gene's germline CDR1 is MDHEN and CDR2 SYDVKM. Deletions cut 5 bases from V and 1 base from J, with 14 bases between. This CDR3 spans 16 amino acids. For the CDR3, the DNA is TGTGCCAGCAGTCGTTCTGGGGCAGGGAACACCGGGGAGCTGTTTTTT. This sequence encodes CASSRSGAGNTGELFF.

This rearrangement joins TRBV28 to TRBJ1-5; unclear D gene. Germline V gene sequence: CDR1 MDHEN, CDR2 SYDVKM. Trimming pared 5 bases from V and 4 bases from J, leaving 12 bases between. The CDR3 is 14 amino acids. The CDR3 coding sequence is TGTGCCAGCAGTCCTGGGCACTCGAATCAGCCCCAGCATTTT. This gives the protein CASSPGHSNQPQHF.

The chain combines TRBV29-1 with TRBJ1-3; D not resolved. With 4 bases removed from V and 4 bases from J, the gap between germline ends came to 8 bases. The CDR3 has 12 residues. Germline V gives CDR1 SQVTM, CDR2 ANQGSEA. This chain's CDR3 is CSVVTVGNTIYF. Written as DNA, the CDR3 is TGCAGCGTTGTAACAGTAGGAAACACCATATATTTT.

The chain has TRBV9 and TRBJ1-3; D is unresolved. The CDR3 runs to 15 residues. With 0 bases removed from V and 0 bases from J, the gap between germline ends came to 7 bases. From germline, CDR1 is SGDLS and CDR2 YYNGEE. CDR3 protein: CASSVGGSSGNTIYF. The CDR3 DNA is TGTGCCAGCAGCGTAGGAGGGTCCTCTGGAAACACCATATATTTT. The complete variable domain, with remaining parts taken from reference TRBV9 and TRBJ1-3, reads DSGVTQTPKHLITATGQRVTLRCSPRSGDLSVYWYQQSLDQGLQFLIQYYNGEERAKGNILERFSAQQFPDLHSELNLSSLELGDSALYFCASSVGGSSGNTIYFGEGSWLTVV.

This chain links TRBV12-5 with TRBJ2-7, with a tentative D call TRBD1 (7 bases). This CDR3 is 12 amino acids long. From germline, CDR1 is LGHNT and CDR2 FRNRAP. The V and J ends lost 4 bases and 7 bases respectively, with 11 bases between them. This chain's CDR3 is CASGSRGEEQYF. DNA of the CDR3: TGTGCTAGTGGTTCCAGGGGGGAGGAGCAGTACTTC.

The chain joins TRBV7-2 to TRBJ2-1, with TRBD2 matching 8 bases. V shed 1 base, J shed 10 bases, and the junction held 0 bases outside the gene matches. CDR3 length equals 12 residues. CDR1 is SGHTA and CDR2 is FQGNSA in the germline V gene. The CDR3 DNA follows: TGTGCCAGCAGCTTAGGACTAGCGGAGCAGTTCTTC. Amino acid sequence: CASSLGLAEQFF.

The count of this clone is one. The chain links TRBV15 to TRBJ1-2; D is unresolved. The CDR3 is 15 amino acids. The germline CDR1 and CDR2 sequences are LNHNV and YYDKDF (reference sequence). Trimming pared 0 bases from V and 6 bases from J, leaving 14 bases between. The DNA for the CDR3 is TGTGCCACCAGCAGAGATGTCAGGCTATGGGATGGCTACACCTTC. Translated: CATSRDVRLWDGYTF.

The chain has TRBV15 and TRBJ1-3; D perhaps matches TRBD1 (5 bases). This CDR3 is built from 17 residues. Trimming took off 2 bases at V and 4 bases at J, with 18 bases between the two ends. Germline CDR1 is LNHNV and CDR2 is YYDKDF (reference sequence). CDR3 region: CATSRTRTGSIGNTIYF. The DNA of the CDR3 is TGTGCCACCAGCAGAACCCGTACAGGATCTATCGGAAACACCATATATTTT.

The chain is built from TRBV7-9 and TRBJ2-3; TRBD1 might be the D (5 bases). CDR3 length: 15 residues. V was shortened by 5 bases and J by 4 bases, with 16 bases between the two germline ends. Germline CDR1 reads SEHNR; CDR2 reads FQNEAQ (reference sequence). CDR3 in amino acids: CASSHPTGHPDTQYF. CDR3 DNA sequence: TGTGCCAGCAGCCATCCGACTGGACACCCAGATACGCAGTATTTT.

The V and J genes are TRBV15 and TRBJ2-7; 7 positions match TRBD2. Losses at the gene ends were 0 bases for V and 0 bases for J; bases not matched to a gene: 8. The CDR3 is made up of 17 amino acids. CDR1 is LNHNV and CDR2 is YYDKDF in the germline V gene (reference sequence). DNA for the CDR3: TGTGCCACCAGCAGAGAGGGGACTACAGGTAGCTCCTACGAGCAGTACTTC. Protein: CATSREGTTGSSYEQYF.

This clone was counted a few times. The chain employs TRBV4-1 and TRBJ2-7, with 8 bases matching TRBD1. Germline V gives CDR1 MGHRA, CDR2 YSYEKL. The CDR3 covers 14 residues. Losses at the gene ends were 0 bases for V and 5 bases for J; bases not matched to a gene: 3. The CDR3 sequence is CASSQDPQGDEQYF. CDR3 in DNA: TGCGCCAGCAGCCAAGATCCACAGGGGGACGAGCAGTACTTC.

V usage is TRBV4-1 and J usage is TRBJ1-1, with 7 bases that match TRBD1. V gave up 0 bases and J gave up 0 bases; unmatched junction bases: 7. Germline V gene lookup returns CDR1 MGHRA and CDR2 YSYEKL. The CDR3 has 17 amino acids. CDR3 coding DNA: TGCGCCAGCAGCCAAGATACGGCAGGGGGATTGAACACTGAAGCTTTCTTT. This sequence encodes CASSQDTAGGLNTEAFF.

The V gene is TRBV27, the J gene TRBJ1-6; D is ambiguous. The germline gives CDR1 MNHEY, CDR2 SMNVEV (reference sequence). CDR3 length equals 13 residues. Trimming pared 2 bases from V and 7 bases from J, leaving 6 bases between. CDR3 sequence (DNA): TGTGCCAGCAGTTTAATGGGGAATTCACCCCTCCACTTT. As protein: CASSLMGNSPLHF.

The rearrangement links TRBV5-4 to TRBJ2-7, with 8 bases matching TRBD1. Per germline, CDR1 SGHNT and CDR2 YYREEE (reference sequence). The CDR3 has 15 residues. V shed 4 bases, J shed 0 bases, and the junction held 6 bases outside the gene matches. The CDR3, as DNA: TGTGCCAGCAGCACCCGACAGGGGAGCTCCTACGAGCAGTACTTC. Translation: CASSTRQGSSYEQYF. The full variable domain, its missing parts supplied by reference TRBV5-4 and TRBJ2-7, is ETGVTQSPTHLIKTRGQQVTLRCSSQSGHNTVSWYQQALGQGPQFIFQYYREEENGRGNFPPRFSGLQFPNYSSELNVNALELDDSALYLCASSTRQGSSYEQYFGPGTRLTVT.

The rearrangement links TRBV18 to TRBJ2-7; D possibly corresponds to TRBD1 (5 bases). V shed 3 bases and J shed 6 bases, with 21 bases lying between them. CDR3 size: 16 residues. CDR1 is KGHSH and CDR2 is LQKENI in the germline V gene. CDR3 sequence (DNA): TGTGCCAGCTCACCGACAGCGTCAAAATTCCTATTCGAGCAGTACTTC. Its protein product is CASSPTASKFLFEQYF.

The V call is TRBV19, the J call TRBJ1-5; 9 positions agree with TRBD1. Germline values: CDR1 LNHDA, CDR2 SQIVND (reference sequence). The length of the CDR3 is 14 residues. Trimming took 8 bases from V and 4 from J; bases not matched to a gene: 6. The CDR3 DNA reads TGTGCCAGTGGGGACAGGGCTCAAAATCAGCCCCAGCATTTT. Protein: CASGDRAQNQPQHF.

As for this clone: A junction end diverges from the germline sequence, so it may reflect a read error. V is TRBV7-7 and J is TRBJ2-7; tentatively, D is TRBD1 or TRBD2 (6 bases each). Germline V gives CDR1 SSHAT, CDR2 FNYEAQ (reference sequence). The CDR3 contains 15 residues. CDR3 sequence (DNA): TGTGCTAGCAGCTTAGCGGAGGCAGGGGACTACGAGCAGTACTTC. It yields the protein CASSLAEAGDYEQYF. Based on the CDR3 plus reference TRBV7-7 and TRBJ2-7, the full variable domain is GAGVSQSPRYKVTKRGQDVTLRCDPISSHATLYWYQQALGQGPEFLTYFNYEAQPDKSGLPSDRFSAERPEGSISTLTIQRTEQRDSAMYRCASSLAEAGDYEQYFGPGTRLTVT.

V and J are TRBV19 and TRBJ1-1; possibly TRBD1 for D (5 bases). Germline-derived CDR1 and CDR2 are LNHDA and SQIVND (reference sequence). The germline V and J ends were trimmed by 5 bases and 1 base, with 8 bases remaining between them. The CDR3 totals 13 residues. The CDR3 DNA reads TGTGCCAGTAGTTCTACAGGGAACACTGAAGCTTTCTTT. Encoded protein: CASSSTGNTEAFF.

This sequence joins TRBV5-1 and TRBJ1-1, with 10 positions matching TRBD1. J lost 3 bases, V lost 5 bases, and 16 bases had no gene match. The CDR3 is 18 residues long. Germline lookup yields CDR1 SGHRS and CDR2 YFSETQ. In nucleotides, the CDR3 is TGCGCCAGCAGTTTAACACCCCGGGACAGGGGACAGGACACTGAAGCTTTCTTT. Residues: CASSLTPRDRGQDTEAFF.

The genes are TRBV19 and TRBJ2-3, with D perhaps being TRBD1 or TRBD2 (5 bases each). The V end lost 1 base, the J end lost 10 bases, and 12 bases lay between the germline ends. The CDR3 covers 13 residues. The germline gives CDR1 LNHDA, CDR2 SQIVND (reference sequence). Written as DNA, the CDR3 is TGTGCCAGTAGTATAGTTGGGGCGGACTCGCAGTATTTT. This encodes CASSIVGADSQYF.

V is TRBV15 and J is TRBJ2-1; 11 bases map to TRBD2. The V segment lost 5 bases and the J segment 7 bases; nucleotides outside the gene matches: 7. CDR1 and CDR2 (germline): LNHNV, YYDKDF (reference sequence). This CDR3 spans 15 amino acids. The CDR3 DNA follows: TGTGCCACCAGCGGTAGCGGGGGGGCTTGGAATGAGCAGTTCTTC. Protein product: CATSGSGGAWNEQFF.

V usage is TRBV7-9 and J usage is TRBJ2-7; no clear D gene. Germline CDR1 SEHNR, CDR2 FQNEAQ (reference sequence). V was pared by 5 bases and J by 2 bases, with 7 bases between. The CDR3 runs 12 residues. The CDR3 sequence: CASSPAPYEQYF. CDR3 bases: TGTGCCAGCAGCCCCGCCCCCTACGAGCAGTACTTC.

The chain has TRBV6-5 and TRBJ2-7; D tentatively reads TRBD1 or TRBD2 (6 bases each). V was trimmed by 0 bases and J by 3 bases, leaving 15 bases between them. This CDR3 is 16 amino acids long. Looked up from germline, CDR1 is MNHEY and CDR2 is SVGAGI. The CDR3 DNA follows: TGTGCCAGCAGTTACTCGATAGGGGGGATTGACTACGAGCAGTACTTC. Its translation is CASSYSIGGIDYEQYF.

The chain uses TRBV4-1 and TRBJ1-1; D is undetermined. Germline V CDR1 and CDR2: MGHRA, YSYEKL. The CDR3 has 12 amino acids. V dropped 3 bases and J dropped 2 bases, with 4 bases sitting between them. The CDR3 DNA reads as TGCGCCAGCAGCCAGGTTAACACTGAAGCTTTCTTT. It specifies CASSQVNTEAFF.

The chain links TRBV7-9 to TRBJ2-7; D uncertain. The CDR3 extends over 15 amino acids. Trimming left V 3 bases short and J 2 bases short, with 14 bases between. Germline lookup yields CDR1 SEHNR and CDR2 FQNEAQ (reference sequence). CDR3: CASSLSRAGTYEQYF. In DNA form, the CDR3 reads TGTGCCAGCAGCTTGAGTAGGGCCGGAACCTACGAGCAGTACTTC.

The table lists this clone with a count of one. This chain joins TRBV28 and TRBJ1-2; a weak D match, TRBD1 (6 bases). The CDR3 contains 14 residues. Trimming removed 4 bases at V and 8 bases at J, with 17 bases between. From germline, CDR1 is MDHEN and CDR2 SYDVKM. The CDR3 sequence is CASSSRGALIGYTF. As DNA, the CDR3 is TGTGCCAGCAGTTCGCGGGGGGCTTTAATCGGCTACACCTTC.